This T cell receptor beta chain was identified in a study of response to subunit inactivated influenza vaccine. Study findings and constraints: The authors suggested that every seasonal influenza vaccination recruits few new T cells.

Each CDR3 protein gets one entry after TCRdb re-called the RT-PCR reads with MiXCR. Here the sample spans 600,000 to 700,000 distinct CDR3 sequences, 12% to 15% being singletons. This CDR3 is 13 amino acids long. The V gene's germline CDR1 is MDHEN and CDR2 SYDVKM. Trimming shortened V by 1 base and J by 5 bases, and 8 bases separated the two germline ends. Notes on this clonotype: Its cognate antigen is unknown.

This sequence joins TRBV28 and TRBJ2-5, with D uncertain. Sequences were derived from PBMCs from blood, sampled less than 15 days before vaccination. The origin of this receptor is a man aged 45-65 years who received an inactivated influenza vaccine. CDR3 DNA sequence: TGTGCCAGCAGTTTATCCCCTTTTGAGACCCAGTACTTC. This codes for CASSLSPFETQYF.